This T cell receptor beta chain emerged from a study of PD-1 blockade in classical Hodgkin lymphoma. Regarding time point: cycle 4 day 1 (C4D1), after less than 7 weeks of nivolumab. Relapses following autologous stem cell transplantation were seen in all patients, with brentuximab vedotin exposure varying. Magnetic negative selection was used to purify CD8+ T cells from thawed PBMCs. Assay: immunoSEQ multiplex PCR; the TCRdb copy retains only in-frame clones and omits some. The sample contains about 15,000 clones, roughly 89% of which appear only once. The V gene lost 1 base and the J gene lost 4 bases, with 5 bases spanning the gap. The germline CDR1 and CDR2 sequences are SGHAT and FQNNGV. This CDR3 comprises 13 residues.

The specimen was CD8+ T cells from blood, collected before the fourth cycle of nivolumab. The chain couples TRBV11-2 to TRBJ1-5; D unclear. This receptor was obtained from a human donor with classical Hodgkin lymphoma. Here the CDR3 reads CASSLAANQPQHF. In DNA, the CDR3 is TGTGCCAGCAGCTTAGCCGCAAATCAGCCCCAGCATTTT.